This is a list of T cell receptor beta chains from one sample in a study of control samples from healthy donors and cancer patients. Measured with immunoSEQ multiplex PCR; TCRdb has only the in-frame clones, and not every one. The table shows 130,000 or so clones, with roughly nine tenths occurring only once. The sample was blood. These receptors all come from a man younger than 30 in good health. CDR3s include the opening cysteine and the closing phenylalanine or tryptophan. D genes are given only for firm matches. Clone size is not always given. Where it is, it says once, few, many or a class for expanded clones.

j_call: TRBJ1-5; d_call: NA; clone_size: NA; v_call: TRBV19; cdr3_aa: CASRPRDQPQHF; cdr3_nt: TGTGCCAGTAGGCCCAGGGATCAGCCCCAGCATTTT
j_call: TRBJ2-7; d_call: NA; clone_size: NA; v_call: TRBV15; cdr3_aa: CATSRPGLTIEQYF; cdr3_nt: TGTGCCACCAGCCGACCGGGATTAACAATCGAGCAGTACTTC
j_call: TRBJ1-1; d_call: NA; clone_size: NA; v_call: TRBV29-1; cdr3_aa: CSAARHPEDEAFF; cdr3_nt: TGCAGCGCGGCCCGACATCCCGAGGATGAAGCTTTCTTT
j_call: TRBJ1-1; d_call: TRBD1; clone_size: NA; v_call: TRBV6-5; cdr3_aa: CASRYRGSGEAFF; cdr3_nt: TGTGCCAGCAGGTACAGGGGTAGCGGTGAAGCTTTCTTT
j_call: TRBJ2-2; d_call: TRBD2; clone_size: NA; v_call: TRBV7-3; cdr3_aa: CASSLTGGLSTGELFF; cdr3_nt: TGTGCCAGCAGCTTAACGGGAGGGCTTAGCACCGGGGAGCTGTTTTTT
j_call: TRBJ2-7; d_call: TRBD1; clone_size: NA; v_call: TRBV10-1; cdr3_aa: CAVGQGRSYEQYF; cdr3_nt: TGCGCCGTTGGACAGGGGCGCTCCTACGAGCAGTACTTC
j_call: TRBJ2-3; d_call: NA; clone_size: NA; v_call: TRBV10-3; cdr3_aa: CAIRARWTQYF; cdr3_nt: TGTGCCATCAGGGCGAGGTGGACGCAGTATTTT
j_call: TRBJ2-5; d_call: TRBD1; clone_size: NA; v_call: TRBV19; cdr3_aa: CASSKTGSETQYF; cdr3_nt: TGTGCCAGTAGTAAGACAGGGTCGGAGACCCAGTACTTC
j_call: TRBJ1-1; d_call: NA; clone_size: NA; v_call: TRBV6-2/TRBV6-3; cdr3_aa: CASSYSIGDTEAFF; cdr3_nt: TGTGCCAGCAGTTACTCGATCGGGGACACTGAAGCTTTCTTT
j_call: TRBJ1-5; d_call: TRBD1; clone_size: NA; v_call: TRBV12-3/TRBV12-4; cdr3_aa: CASSLGQVAHF; cdr3_nt: TGTGCCAGCAGCCTCGGACAGGTTGCCCATTTT
j_call: TRBJ1-1; d_call: TRBD1; clone_size: NA; v_call: TRBV6-5; cdr3_aa: CASSSEQGRTEAFF; cdr3_nt: TGTGCCAGCAGTTCCGAACAGGGGAGGACTGAAGCTTTCTTT
j_call: TRBJ2-7; d_call: TRBD1; clone_size: NA; v_call: TRBV19; cdr3_aa: CACGQGAYEQYF; cdr3_nt: TGTGCCTGCGGACAGGGGGCATACGAGCAGTACTTC
j_call: TRBJ2-5; d_call: NA; clone_size: NA; v_call: TRBV12-3/TRBV12-4; cdr3_aa: CASSLSETQYF; cdr3_nt: TGTGCCAGCAGTTTGTCGGAGACCCAGTACTTC
j_call: TRBJ1-6; d_call: TRBD1; clone_size: NA; v_call: TRBV18; cdr3_aa: CASSPENRGLFSALHF; cdr3_nt: TGTGCCAGCTCACCAGAAAACAGGGGGCTGTTTTCCGCCCTCCACTTT
j_call: TRBJ1-2; d_call: NA; clone_size: NA; v_call: TRBV27; cdr3_aa: CASSFRDGNYGYTF; cdr3_nt: TGTGCCAGCAGTTTTCGGGACGGGAACTATGGCTACACCTTC
j_call: TRBJ1-4; d_call: NA; clone_size: NA; v_call: TRBV5-1; cdr3_aa: CASSFGGAKEKLFF; cdr3_nt: TGCGCCAGCAGCTTCGGGGGGGCTAAGGAAAAACTGTTTTTT
j_call: TRBJ1-3; d_call: TRBD1; clone_size: NA; v_call: TRBV7-9; cdr3_aa: CASSLEGAENTIYF; cdr3_nt: TGTGCCAGCAGCTTAGAGGGGGCGGAAAACACCATATATTTT
j_call: TRBJ1-5; d_call: NA; clone_size: NA; v_call: TRBV7-9; cdr3_aa: CASSLGGEPQHF; cdr3_nt: TGTGCCAGCAGCTTGGGCGGAGAGCCCCAGCATTTT
j_call: TRBJ1-4; d_call: NA; clone_size: NA; v_call: TRBV5-1; cdr3_aa: CASSLFPGENEKLFF; cdr3_nt: TGCGCCAGCAGCTTGTTCCCAGGGGAGAATGAAAAACTGTTTTTT
j_call: TRBJ1-5; d_call: NA; clone_size: few; v_call: TRBV27; cdr3_aa: CASRKAAGGNQPQHF; cdr3_nt: TGTGCCAGCAGGAAGGCAGCAGGGGGCAATCAGCCCCAGCATTTT
j_call: TRBJ2-2; d_call: NA; clone_size: NA; v_call: TRBV6-4; cdr3_aa: CASSEGNTGELFF; cdr3_nt: TGTGCCAGCAGTGAAGGGAACACCGGGGAGCTGTTTTTT
j_call: TRBJ2-5; d_call: TRBD2; clone_size: once; v_call: TRBV11-3; cdr3_aa: CASSSGTSGGEETQYF; cdr3_nt: TGTGCCAGCAGCTCTGGGACTAGCGGGGGTGAAGAGACCCAGTACTTC
j_call: TRBJ2-7; d_call: NA; clone_size: NA; v_call: TRBV6-5; cdr3_aa: CASAKDGTYEQYF; cdr3_nt: TGTGCCAGCGCAAAGGACGGAACCTACGAGCAGTACTTC
j_call: TRBJ2-2; d_call: TRBD1; clone_size: NA; v_call: TRBV18; cdr3_aa: CASSPLVAGGNTGELFF; cdr3_nt: TGTGCCAGCTCACCCCTCGTGGCAGGGGGAAACACCGGGGAGCTGTTTTTT
j_call: TRBJ1-1; d_call: NA; clone_size: NA; v_call: TRBV7-8; cdr3_aa: CASSLENYANTEAFF; cdr3_nt: TGTGCCAGCAGCTTAGAGAATTACGCGAACACTGAAGCTTTCTTT
j_call: TRBJ1-2; d_call: NA; clone_size: NA; v_call: TRBV5-6; cdr3_aa: CASSSDVDYGYTF; cdr3_nt: TGTGCCAGCAGCTCCGACGTCGACTATGGCTACACCTTC
j_call: TRBJ2-1; d_call: TRBD2; clone_size: NA; v_call: TRBV29-1; cdr3_aa: CSVVRASGGEQFF; cdr3_nt: TGCAGCGTTGTTAGGGCTAGCGGGGGGGAGCAGTTCTTC
j_call: TRBJ1-2; d_call: NA; clone_size: NA; v_call: TRBV11-2; cdr3_aa: CASSSQVNYGYTF; cdr3_nt: TGTGCCAGCAGCTCACAGGTTAACTATGGCTACACCTTC
j_call: TRBJ2-2; d_call: TRBD1; clone_size: NA; v_call: TRBV9; cdr3_aa: CASSEGTDNTGELFF; cdr3_nt: TGTGCCAGCAGCGAAGGGACAGATAACACCGGGGAGCTGTTTTTT
j_call: TRBJ1-2; d_call: NA; clone_size: NA; v_call: TRBV13; cdr3_aa: CASSFSSSLYYGYTF; cdr3_nt: TGTGCCAGCAGCTTCTCGAGCAGCTTATACTATGGCTACACCTTC
j_call: TRBJ1-1; d_call: NA; clone_size: once; v_call: TRBV7-2; cdr3_aa: CASSLNRNTEAFF; cdr3_nt: TGTGCCAGCAGCTTAAACAGGAACACTGAAGCTTTCTTT
j_call: TRBJ2-5; d_call: TRBD1; clone_size: NA; v_call: TRBV12-5; cdr3_aa: CASAPPGQGLGETQYF; cdr3_nt: TGTGCTAGTGCCCCCCCGGGACAGGGCTTAGGGGAGACCCAGTACTTC
j_call: TRBJ2-3; d_call: TRBD1; clone_size: NA; v_call: TRBV19; cdr3_aa: CASSPAFTGADTQYF; cdr3_nt: TGTGCCAGTAGTCCGGCCTTTACAGGGGCAGATACGCAGTATTTT
j_call: TRBJ2-6; d_call: NA; clone_size: NA; v_call: TRBV27; cdr3_aa: CASRGPRQSSGANVLTF; cdr3_nt: TGTGCCAGCAGGGGCCCGAGACAAAGCTCTGGGGCCAACGTCCTGACTTTC
j_call: TRBJ2-2; d_call: TRBD1; clone_size: few; v_call: TRBV4-2; cdr3_aa: CASSPGTGIGELFF; cdr3_nt: TGTGCCAGCAGCCCCGGGACAGGCATAGGGGAGCTGTTTTTT
j_call: TRBJ1-2; d_call: NA; clone_size: once; v_call: TRBV3-1/TRBV3-2; cdr3_aa: CASSPGRQGTVYGYTF; cdr3_nt: TGTGCCAGCAGCCCAGGGCGCCAGGGGACTGTCTATGGCTACACCTTC
j_call: TRBJ1-2; d_call: TRBD1; clone_size: NA; v_call: TRBV6-4; cdr3_aa: CASSPDRVGGYTF; cdr3_nt: TGTGCCAGCAGCCCGGACAGGGTTGGTGGCTACACCTTC
j_call: TRBJ1-5; d_call: NA; clone_size: NA; v_call: TRBV10-2; cdr3_aa: CASRVVWPQHF; cdr3_nt: TGCGCCAGCAGGGTGGTTTGGCCCCAGCATTTT
j_call: TRBJ2-3; d_call: NA; clone_size: once; v_call: TRBV28; cdr3_aa: CASSHSGTDTQYF; cdr3_nt: TGTGCCAGCAGTCATTCAGGGACGGATACGCAGTATTTT
j_call: TRBJ2-3; d_call: NA; clone_size: NA; v_call: TRBV5-1; cdr3_aa: CASSIGRGTTDTQYF; cdr3_nt: TGCGCCAGCAGCATCGGTCGCGGGACCACAGATACGCAGTATTTT
j_call: TRBJ2-5; d_call: TRBD1; clone_size: NA; v_call: TRBV7-2; cdr3_aa: CASSSSDRGYVETQYF; cdr3_nt: TGTGCCAGCAGCTCATCGGACAGGGGGTATGTAGAGACCCAGTACTTC
j_call: TRBJ2-3; d_call: NA; clone_size: NA; v_call: TRBV5-5; cdr3_aa: CASSLASGAQADTQYF; cdr3_nt: TGTGCCAGCAGCTTGGCCTCGGGGGCACAAGCAGATACGCAGTATTTT
j_call: TRBJ2-1; d_call: TRBD2; clone_size: NA; v_call: TRBV2; cdr3_aa: CASSLAGGPWNEQFF; cdr3_nt: TGTGCCAGCAGTCTAGCGGGGGGGCCTTGGAATGAGCAGTTCTTC
j_call: TRBJ1-1; d_call: NA; clone_size: NA; v_call: TRBV3-1/TRBV3-2; cdr3_aa: CASSQEVPPLVTEAFF; cdr3_nt: TGTGCCAGCAGCCAAGAAGTTCCACCCCTGGTAACTGAAGCTTTCTTT
j_call: TRBJ2-5; d_call: NA; clone_size: NA; v_call: TRBV29-1; cdr3_aa: CSVDGGHEETQYF; cdr3_nt: TGCAGCGTTGACGGGGGACACGAGGAGACCCAGTACTTC
j_call: TRBJ1-2; d_call: NA; clone_size: NA; v_call: TRBV20-1; cdr3_aa: CSAREVGYTF; cdr3_nt: TGCAGTGCTAGAGAAGTCGGCTACACCTTC
j_call: TRBJ2-2; d_call: NA; clone_size: NA; v_call: TRBV3-1/TRBV3-2; cdr3_aa: CASSHWVSGELFF; cdr3_nt: TGTGCCAGCAGCCATTGGGTTTCCGGGGAGCTGTTTTTT
j_call: TRBJ2-7; d_call: NA; clone_size: NA; v_call: TRBV14; cdr3_aa: CASSQDYGVVYEQYF; cdr3_nt: TGTGCCAGCAGCCAAGATTACGGGGTGGTCTACGAGCAGTACTTC
j_call: TRBJ1-2; d_call: NA; clone_size: NA; v_call: TRBV3-1/TRBV3-2; cdr3_aa: CASSQDTRGDGYTF; cdr3_nt: TGTGCCAGCAGCCAAGATACGCGAGGGGATGGCTACACCTTC
j_call: TRBJ1-2; d_call: TRBD1; clone_size: NA; v_call: TRBV2; cdr3_aa: CASSGDRVSYGYTF; cdr3_nt: TGTGCCAGCAGTGGGGACAGGGTCTCCTATGGCTACACCTTC
j_call: TRBJ2-3; d_call: NA; clone_size: once; v_call: TRBV5-1; cdr3_aa: CASSAYSIEGTDTQYF; cdr3_nt: TGCGCCAGCAGCGCCTACTCGATCGAGGGCACAGATACGCAGTATTTT
j_call: TRBJ1-1; d_call: NA; clone_size: NA; v_call: TRBV18; cdr3_aa: CASSPGGNTEAFF; cdr3_nt: TGTGCCAGCTCACCAGGGGGGAACACTGAAGCTTTCTTT
j_call: TRBJ2-1; d_call: NA; clone_size: NA; v_call: TRBV7-9; cdr3_aa: CASSLHGRVDEQFF; cdr3_nt: TGTGCCAGCAGCTTACACGGCAGGGTGGATGAGCAGTTCTTC
j_call: TRBJ2-5; d_call: TRBD1; clone_size: NA; v_call: TRBV29-1; cdr3_aa: CSVEDGERQGPWSQYF; cdr3_nt: TGCAGCGTTGAAGATGGGGAGCGACAGGGGCCTTGGTCCCAGTACTTC
j_call: TRBJ1-6; d_call: TRBD1; clone_size: NA; v_call: TRBV6-5; cdr3_aa: CASSPAGTGNSPLHF; cdr3_nt: TGTGCCAGCAGTCCCGCCGGGACAGGGAATTCACCCCTCCACTTT
j_call: TRBJ1-1; d_call: TRBD1; clone_size: NA; v_call: TRBV5-6; cdr3_aa: CASSLRQGNTEAFF; cdr3_nt: TGTGCCAGCAGCCTCAGACAGGGGAACACTGAAGCTTTCTTT
j_call: TRBJ2-3; d_call: TRBD1; clone_size: NA; v_call: TRBV2; cdr3_aa: CASSAQAFGTGSTDTQYF; cdr3_nt: TGTGCCAGCAGTGCTCAAGCTTTTGGGACAGGGAGCACAGATACGCAGTATTTT
j_call: TRBJ2-3; d_call: TRBD2; clone_size: NA; v_call: TRBV7-2; cdr3_aa: CASSLDSSGGSDTQYF; cdr3_nt: TGTGCCAGCAGCTTAGATTCTAGCGGGGGGTCAGATACGCAGTATTTT
j_call: TRBJ1-1; d_call: NA; clone_size: NA; v_call: TRBV30; cdr3_aa: CAWSVGQGTTEAFF; cdr3_nt: TGTGCCTGGAGTGTAGGCCAGGGGACCACTGAAGCTTTCTTT
j_call: TRBJ1-5; d_call: NA; clone_size: NA; v_call: TRBV19; cdr3_aa: CASSFMNQPQHF; cdr3_nt: TGTGCCAGTAGTTTTATGAATCAGCCCCAGCATTTT